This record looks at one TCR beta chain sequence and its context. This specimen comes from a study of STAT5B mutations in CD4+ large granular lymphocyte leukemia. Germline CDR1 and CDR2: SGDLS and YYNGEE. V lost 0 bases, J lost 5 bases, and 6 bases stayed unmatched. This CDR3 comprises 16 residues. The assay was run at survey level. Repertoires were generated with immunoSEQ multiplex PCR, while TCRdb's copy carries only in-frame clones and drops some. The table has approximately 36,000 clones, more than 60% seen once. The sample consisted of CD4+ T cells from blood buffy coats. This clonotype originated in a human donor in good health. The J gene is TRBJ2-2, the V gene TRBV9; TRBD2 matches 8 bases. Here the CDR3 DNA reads TGTGCCAGCAGCGTAGCGGGGGGGCTGATGACCGGGGAGCTGTTTTTT. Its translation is CASSVAGGLMTGELFF.